The clone carrying this T cell receptor (beta chain) was observed a handful of times. Antigen unknown. The data originate from a study of response to subunit inactivated influenza vaccine. Study conclusions and caveats: Researchers suggested that each seasonal influenza vaccination recruits few new T cells.

TCRdb reanalysed the RT-PCR reads using MiXCR and keeps one entry per CDR3 protein. The table lists hundreds of thousands of distinct CDR3 sequences, 21% of them singletons. V lost 9 bases, J lost 4 bases, and 10 bases lay in between. The CDR3 runs to 12 residues. The germline CDR1 and CDR2 sequences are MNHEY and SVGEGT. The receptor's source is a man aged 45-69 years who received an inactivated influenza vaccine. This chain connects TRBV6-2 or TRBV6-3 to TRBJ1-5, with D maybe TRBD1 (6 bases). The specimen comprised PBMCs from blood, sampled less than 22 months after vaccination. The CDR3 region has the DNA TGTGCCAGTAAGCAGGGGAATCAGCCCCAGCATTTT. Encoded protein: CASKQGNQPQHF.